One and the same sample provided the 9 T cell receptor beta chains below, sequenced in a study of tumor-infiltrating lymphocytes in primary liver carcinoma. With a constant-region primer, TCR beta cDNA was made from 400 to 550 ng of total RNA. ARM-PCR was slightly modified, and three nested multiplex PCR rounds with it gave rise to the TCR beta libraries. Each of the first two PCR rounds ran nine to ten cycles with TRBV1-TRBV30 forward and C-beta reverse primers. TCRdb fed the multiplex PCR reads into MiXCR, producing one record per CDR3 protein. The sample yields 65,000 to 90,000 distinct CDR3 sequences, more than 65% seen once. The roughly 19-32 mg bulk tissue piece was not sorted before simultaneous RNA and DNA extraction. The specimen sequenced was liver tumor tissue from sampling region 1. The subset here: tumor region T1, superior pole. These receptors were obtained from a man between 35 and 55 years old with primary liver carcinoma and hepatitis B virus infection.

This clonotype was seen many times. The chain recombines TRBV7-9 with TRBJ2-3, with D hard to call. V lost 1 base and J lost 0, with 5 bases in between. The germline gives CDR1 SEHNR, CDR2 FQNEAQ (reference sequence). The CDR3 is 14 amino acids. The CDR3 coding sequence is TGTGCCAGCAGCTTAGACCAGAGCACAGATACGCAGTATTTT. This gives the protein CASSLDQSTDTQYF.

Turning to this clonotype: An end of the junction does not agree with germline; a read error may underlie this. This rearrangement joins TRBV4-1 to TRBJ1-1; no clear D. The CDR3 is 12 amino acids. Germline CDR1 reads MGHRA; CDR2 reads YSYEKL. This CDR3 reads CANSQVASEAFF. The CDR3 DNA reads TGCGCCAACAGCCAAGTTGCGAGTGAAGCTTTCTTT.

The chain is built from TRBV6-5 and TRBJ2-7, with D possibly TRBD1 on 6 matching bases. The CDR3 loop spans 14 amino acids. The germline V gene has CDR1 MNHEY and CDR2 SVGAGI. CDR3 region: CVNSPSRDMVEQYF. DNA for the CDR3: TGTGTCAACAGTCCATCCCGGGACATGGTGGAGCAGTACTTC.

In this sample, this clonotype turned up a few times. This rearrangement joins TRBV21-1 to TRBJ2-7. TRBV21-1 is described as a pseudogene. The CDR3 has 12 residues. The chain's CDR3 is CAAVEEPLEQYF. DNA for the CDR3: TGTGCCGCCGTGGAAGAGCCCCTCGAGCAGTACTTC.

Turning to this clonotype: A read error is likely, as this CDR3 ends without the conserved phenylalanine or tryptophan. The chain links TRBV29-1 to TRBJ2-7, with a tentative D call TRBD2 (5 bases). In germline, CDR1 is SQVTM, CDR2 ANQGSEA. The CDR3 runs 17 residues. The DNA of the CDR3 is TGCAGCGTTGAAGACGACCGAGCGGCCTCGAGCTCCTACGAACAGTACATC. Translation gives CSVEDDRAASSSYEQYI.

This clonotype has only a few counts. A much larger clone sits a single nucleotide away, making a read error possible. The V gene is TRBV6-1, the J gene TRBJ2-3; possible D gene TRBD2, 6 bases. The length of the CDR3 is 16 residues. Trimming cost V 2 bases and J 0 bases, with 12 bases left between them. Germline-derived CDR1 and CDR2 are MNHNS and SASEGT. CDR3 bases: TGTGCCAGCAGTGAAACTAGCACTGTTAGCACAGATACGCAGTATTTT. Translation: CASSETSTVSTDTQYF.

This clonotype was seen a handful of times. This sequence may be a read error, since a much larger clone differs from it by one base. J is TRBJ2-3 and V is TRBV5-5; no definite D call. V was trimmed by 4 bases and J by 6 bases, leaving 9 bases between them. The CDR3 length is 12 residues. Germline V gives CDR1 SGHKS, CDR2 YYEKEE (reference sequence). CDR3 region: CASSPAADTQYF. The CDR3 DNA follows: TGTGCCAGCAGCCCCGCTGCGGATACGCAGTATTTT.

A word on this clonotype: Lacking the conserved final phenylalanine or tryptophan, this CDR3 likely reflects a read error. The V call is TRBV6-2 or TRBV6-3, the J call TRBJ2-5; the D gene could be TRBD1 or TRBD2 (5 bases each). The germline V gene encodes CDR1 MNHEY and CDR2 SVGEGT. This CDR3 is 15 amino acids long. V was pared by 5 bases and J by 10 bases, with 23 bases between. The CDR3: CASSPGARVVRGQYS. In DNA, the CDR3 is TGTGCCAGCAGTCCCGGGGCTAGAGTAGTTCGTGGCCAGTACTCC.

About this clonotype: A junction boundary mismatches the germline segment, possibly from a read error. The rearrangement joins TRBV4-2 to TRBJ2-5; D is undetermined. Germline loops: CDR1 LGHNA, CDR2 YNFKEQ. This CDR3 is 11 amino acids long. CDR3 DNA sequence: TGTACCAGCAGCCAAGAAGAGACGCAGTACTTC. It yields the protein CTSSQEETQYF.